This TCR beta chain was documented in a study of a mutant IDH1 vaccine in newly diagnosed glioma. Background on the study: The first vaccination came 4-6 weeks after radiotherapy alone, or with temozolomide cycles.

Study findings and constraints: Immune responses arising from the vaccine appeared in about 92% of patients. Apparently unrelated to pseudoprogression were changes in the top peripheral T cell clonotypes.

Details on this clone: Its specificity is unknown.

Documented time point: week 11, during vaccination. The investigators gave 300 ug of mutant IDH1 20-mer peptide in each vaccine dose, together with topical imiquimod. Each of the donors came in with new WHO grade 3 or 4 astrocytomas that were IDH1-mutant and ATRX-lost. Clones were sequenced by immunoSEQ multiplex PCR, and TCRdb holds only the in-frame ones, with some missing. The sample has around 130,000 clones; over 75% are singletons. This CDR3 is 12 amino acids long. In germline, CDR1 is MGHDK, CDR2 SYGVNS. The germline V and J ends were trimmed by 3 bases and 5 bases, with 8 bases remaining between them.

The receptor was derived from a man aged 35 to 55 with glioma. The chain is built from TRBV25-1 and TRBJ2-7; D remains unclear. The sample was PBMCs, taken from a glioma patient whose treatment included an IDH1 peptide vaccine. CDR3 nucleotides: TGTGCCAGCAGTGACTCCCTCAACGAGCAGTACTTC. Its protein product is CASSDSLNEQYF.